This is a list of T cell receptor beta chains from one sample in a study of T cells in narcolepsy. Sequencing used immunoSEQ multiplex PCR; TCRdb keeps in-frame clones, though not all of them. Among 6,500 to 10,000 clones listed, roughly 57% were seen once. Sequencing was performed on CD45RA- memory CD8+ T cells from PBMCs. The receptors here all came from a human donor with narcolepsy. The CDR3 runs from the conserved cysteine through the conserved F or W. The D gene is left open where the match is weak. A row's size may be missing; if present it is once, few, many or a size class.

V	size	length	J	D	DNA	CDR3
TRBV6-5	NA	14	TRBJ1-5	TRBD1	TGTGCCAGCAGTTATGGACAGGGCGGTCAGCCCCAGCATTTT	CASSYGQGGQPQHF
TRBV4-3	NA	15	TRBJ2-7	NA	TGCGCCAGCAGCCAGGAGACAGGCAGTTCCTACGAGCAGTACTTC	CASSQETGSSYEQYF
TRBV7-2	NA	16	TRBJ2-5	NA	TGTGCCAGCAGCTTAGACCCTGGGGCCTTTCAAGAGACCCAGTACTTC	CASSLDPGAFQETQYF
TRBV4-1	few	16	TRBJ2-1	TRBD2	TGCGCCAGCAGCCAGCCCCGGGGGGGATGGGGCAATGAGCAGTTCTTC	CASSQPRGGWGNEQFF
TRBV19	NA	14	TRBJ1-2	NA	TGTGCCAGTAGTCTCGGTTTGGGGGCGAATGGCTACACCTTC	CASSLGLGANGYTF
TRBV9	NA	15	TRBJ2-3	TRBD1	TGTGCCAGCAGCCCTGGGACAGGGGGTCGGGATACGCAGTATTTT	CASSPGTGGRDTQYF
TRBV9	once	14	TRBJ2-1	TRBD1	TGTGCCAGCAGCGGACAGGGGGCTAAAAATGAGCAGTTCTTC	CASSGQGAKNEQFF
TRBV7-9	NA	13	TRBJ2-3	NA	TGTGCCAGCAGCTCGCGGTACACAGATACGCAGTATTTT	CASSSRYTDTQYF
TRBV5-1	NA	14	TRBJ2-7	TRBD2	TGCGCCAGCAGCCTTAGCGGGGGCTGGGACGAGCAGTACTTC	CASSLSGGWDEQYF
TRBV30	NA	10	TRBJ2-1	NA	TGTGCCTCCTCACTCCATGAGCAGTTCTTC	CASSLHEQFF
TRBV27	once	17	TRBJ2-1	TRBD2	TGTGCCAGCGAGAGGGCTAGCGGGGGGGCCTCTGGGTATGAGCAGTTCTTC	CASERASGGASGYEQFF
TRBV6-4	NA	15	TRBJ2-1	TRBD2	TGTGCCAGCAGGATCGGGGGGGAGGATTACAATGAGCAGTTCTTC	CASRIGGEDYNEQFF
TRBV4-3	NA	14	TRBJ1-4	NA	TGCGCCAGCAGCGCTGACAGCCGGAATGAAAAACTGTTTTTT	CASSADSRNEKLFF
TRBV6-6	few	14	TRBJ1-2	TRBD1	TGTGCCAGCAGTTCCAGGGGGCTATACTATGGCTACACCTTC	CASSSRGLYYGYTF
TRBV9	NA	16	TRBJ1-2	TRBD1	TGTGCCAGCAAATCGGGGACAGATCGTACCCCCTATGGCTACACCTTC	CASKSGTDRTPYGYTF
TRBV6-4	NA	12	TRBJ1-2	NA	TGTGCCAGCAGCCTCCCCGGACGAGGCTACACCTTC	CASSLPGRGYTF
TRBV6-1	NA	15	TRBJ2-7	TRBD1	TGTGCCAGCAGTGAAGAAACAGGGGGCTCCTACGAGCAGTACTTC	CASSEETGGSYEQYF
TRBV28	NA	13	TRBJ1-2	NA	TGTGCCAGCGGTTTGGCCAGGGGCTATGGCTATACCTTC	CASGLARGYGYTF
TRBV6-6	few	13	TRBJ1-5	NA	TGTGCCAGCAGACCGGACACTAATCAGCCCCAGCATTTT	CASRPDTNQPQHF
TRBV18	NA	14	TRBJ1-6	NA	TGTGCCAGCTCACCACGTGGGTGGGATTCACCCCTCCACTTT	CASSPRGWDSPLHF
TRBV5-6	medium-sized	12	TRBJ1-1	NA	TGTGCCAGCAGCTTGGGCCGGACAGAAGCTTTCTTT	CASSLGRTEAFF
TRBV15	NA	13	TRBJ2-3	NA	TGTGCCACCAGCCGATCCAGGACAGATACGCAGTATTTT	CATSRSRTDTQYF
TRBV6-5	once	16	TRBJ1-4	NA	TGTGCCAGCAGTTACTCCGGGAGGTGGTCTAATGAAAAACTGTTTTTT	CASSYSGRWSNEKLFF
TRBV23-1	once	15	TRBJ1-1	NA	TGCGCCAGCAGTCCCCAGGGAGTTATGAACACTGAAGCTTTCTTT	CASSPQGVMNTEAFF
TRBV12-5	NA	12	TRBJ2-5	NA	TGTGCTAGTGCGGGGAGCCCAGAGACCCAGTACTTC	CASAGSPETQYF
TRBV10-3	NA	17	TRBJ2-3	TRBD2	TGTGCCATCGGCCCCGGGGGTAGCGGGGGGGCAGCAGATACGCAGTATTTT	CAIGPGGSGGAADTQYF
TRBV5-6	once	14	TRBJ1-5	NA	TGTGCCAGCAGCTTCACGGCGAACAATCAGCCCCAGCATTTT	CASSFTANNQPQHF
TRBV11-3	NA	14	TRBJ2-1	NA	TGTGCCAGCAGCCGTACAGGGCCCTTCAATGAGCAGTTCTTC	CASSRTGPFNEQFF
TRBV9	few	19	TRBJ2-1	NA	TGTGCCAGCAGCGTTCCCACCCGGCCCACAGGGATCACCTACAATGAGCAGTTCTTC	CASSVPTRPTGITYNEQFF
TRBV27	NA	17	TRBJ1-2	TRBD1	TGTGCCAGCAGTTTTAGTTGGGCAGGGGGCGCGGGGTATGGCTACACCTTC	CASSFSWAGGAGYGYTF
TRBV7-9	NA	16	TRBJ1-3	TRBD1	TGTGCCAGCAGCACCCGGACAGGCCCCTCTGGAAACACCATATATTTT	CASSTRTGPSGNTIYF
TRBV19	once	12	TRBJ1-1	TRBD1	TGTGCCAGTAAAAAGGGGGCGACTGAAGCTTTCTTT	CASKKGATEAFF
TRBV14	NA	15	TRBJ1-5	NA	TGTGCCAGCAGCCAACAGGGGCCGGGCAATCAGCCCCAGCATTTT	CASSQQGPGNQPQHF
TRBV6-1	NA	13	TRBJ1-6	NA	TGTGCCACCTCCGGCTCCTATAATTCACCCCTCCACTTT	CATSGSYNSPLHF
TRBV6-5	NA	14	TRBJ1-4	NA	TGTGCCAGCAGTTACTCAGGGGAGAGGGAAAAACTGTTTTTT	CASSYSGEREKLFF
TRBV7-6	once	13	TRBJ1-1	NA	TGTGCCAGCAGCTTAGCGGGGACCACTGAAGCTTTCTTT	CASSLAGTTEAFF
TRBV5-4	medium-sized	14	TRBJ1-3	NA	TGTGCCAGCAGCTTGGAGGGCCCAGGAAACACCATATATTTT	CASSLEGPGNTIYF
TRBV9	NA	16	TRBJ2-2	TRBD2	TGTGCCAGCAACGGACTAGCGGGGGGTGGTACCGGGGAGCTGTTTTTT	CASNGLAGGGTGELFF
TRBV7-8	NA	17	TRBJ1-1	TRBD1	TGTGCCAGCAGCTTAGGGACAGGGGGCTTGGCGTACGCTGAAGCTTTCTTT	CASSLGTGGLAYAEAFF
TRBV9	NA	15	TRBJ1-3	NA	TGTGCCAGCAGCCTGATGGACTTGTCTGGAAACACCATATATTTT	CASSLMDLSGNTIYF
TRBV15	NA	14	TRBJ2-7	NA	TGTGCCACCAGCAGAGTCCCCGGATCCTACGAGCAGTACTTC	CATSRVPGSYEQYF
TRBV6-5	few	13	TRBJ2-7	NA	TGTGCCAGCAGTTACCGGCCAGCCTACGAGCAGTACTTC	CASSYRPAYEQYF
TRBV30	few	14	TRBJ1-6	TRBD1	TGTGCCTGGAGTAGGGGACAGGGCGGGTCACCCCTCCACTTT	CAWSRGQGGSPLHF
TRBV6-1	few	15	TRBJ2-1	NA	TGTGCCAGCAGTGAAGGGGGAGAGGCCTACAATGAGCAGTTCTTC	CASSEGGEAYNEQFF
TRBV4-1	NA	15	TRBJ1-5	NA	TGCGCCAGCAGCCTCGGGGGCCCTTGGGAGCAGCCCCAGCATTTT	CASSLGGPWEQPQHF
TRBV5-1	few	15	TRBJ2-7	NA	TGCGCCAGCAGCTTGGGGCTAGACTTCACCTACGAGCAGTACTTC	CASSLGLDFTYEQYF
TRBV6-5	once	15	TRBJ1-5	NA	TGTGCCAGCAGCCCCGCGCAGGGAAGCAATCAGCCCCAGCATTTT	CASSPAQGSNQPQHF
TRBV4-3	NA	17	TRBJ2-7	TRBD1	TGCGCCAGCAGCCAAGATCTGGGGACAGGGGCTTCCTACGAGCAGTACTTC	CASSQDLGTGASYEQYF